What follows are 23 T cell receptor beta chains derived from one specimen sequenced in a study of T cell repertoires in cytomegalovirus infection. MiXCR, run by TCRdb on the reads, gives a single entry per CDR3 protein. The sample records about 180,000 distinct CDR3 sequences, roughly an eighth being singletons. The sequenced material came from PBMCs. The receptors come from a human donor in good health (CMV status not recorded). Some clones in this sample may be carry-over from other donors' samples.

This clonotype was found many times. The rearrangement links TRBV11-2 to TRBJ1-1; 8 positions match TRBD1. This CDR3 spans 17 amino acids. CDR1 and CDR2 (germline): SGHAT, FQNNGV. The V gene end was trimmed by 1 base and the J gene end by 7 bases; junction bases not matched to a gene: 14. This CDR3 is CASSLVFGAGGTFEAFF. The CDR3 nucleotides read TGTGCCAGCAGCTTAGTCTTTGGGGCAGGGGGCACTTTTGAAGCTTTCTTT.

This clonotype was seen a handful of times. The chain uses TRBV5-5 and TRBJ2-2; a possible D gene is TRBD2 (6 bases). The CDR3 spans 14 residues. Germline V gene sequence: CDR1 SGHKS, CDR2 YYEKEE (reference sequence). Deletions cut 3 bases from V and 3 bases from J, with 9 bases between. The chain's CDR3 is CASSWRDYTGELFF. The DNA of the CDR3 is TGTGCCAGCAGCTGGCGGGACTACACCGGGGAGCTGTTTTTT.

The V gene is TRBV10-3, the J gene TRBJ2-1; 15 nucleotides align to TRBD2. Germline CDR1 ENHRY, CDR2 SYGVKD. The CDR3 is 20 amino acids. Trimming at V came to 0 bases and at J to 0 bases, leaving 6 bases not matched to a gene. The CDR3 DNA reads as TGTGCCATCAGTGAGTCGGGACTAGCGGGAGGCCTGAGCTCCTACAATGAGCAGTTCTTC. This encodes CAISESGLAGGLSSYNEQFF.

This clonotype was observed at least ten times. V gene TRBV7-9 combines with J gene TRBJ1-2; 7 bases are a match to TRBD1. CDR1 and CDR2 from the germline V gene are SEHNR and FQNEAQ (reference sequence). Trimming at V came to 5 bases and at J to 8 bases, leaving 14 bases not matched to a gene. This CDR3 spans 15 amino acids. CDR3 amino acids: CASSDPPGQIYGYTF. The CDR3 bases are TGTGCCAGCAGCGATCCTCCGGGACAGATTTACGGCTACACCTTC.

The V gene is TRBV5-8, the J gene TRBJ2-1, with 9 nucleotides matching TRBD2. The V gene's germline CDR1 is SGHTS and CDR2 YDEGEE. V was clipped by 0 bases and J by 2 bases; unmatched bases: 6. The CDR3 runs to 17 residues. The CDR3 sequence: CASSLGLAGPTYNEQFF. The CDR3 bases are TGTGCCAGCAGCTTGGGGCTAGCGGGACCGACCTACAATGAGCAGTTCTTC.

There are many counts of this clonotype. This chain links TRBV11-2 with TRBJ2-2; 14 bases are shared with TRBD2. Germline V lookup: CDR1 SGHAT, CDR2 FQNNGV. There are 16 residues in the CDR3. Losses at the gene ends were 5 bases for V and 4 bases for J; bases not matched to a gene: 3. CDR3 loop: CASSVGLAGVTGELFF. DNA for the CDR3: TGTGCCAGCAGCGTGGGACTAGCGGGAGTCACCGGGGAGCTGTTTTTT.

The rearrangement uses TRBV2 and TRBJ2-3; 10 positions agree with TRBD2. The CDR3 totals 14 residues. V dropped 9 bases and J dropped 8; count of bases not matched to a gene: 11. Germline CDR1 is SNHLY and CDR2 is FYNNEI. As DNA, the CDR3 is TGTGCCAGTCTCGCGACTAGCGGGTATGGTACGCAGTATTTT. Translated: CASLATSGYGTQYF.

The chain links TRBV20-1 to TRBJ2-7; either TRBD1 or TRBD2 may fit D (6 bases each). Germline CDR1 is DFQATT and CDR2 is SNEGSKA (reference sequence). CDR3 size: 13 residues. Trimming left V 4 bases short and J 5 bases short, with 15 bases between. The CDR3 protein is CSAKWGALNEQYF. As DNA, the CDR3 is TGCAGTGCTAAATGGGGGGCGCTGAACGAGCAGTACTTC.

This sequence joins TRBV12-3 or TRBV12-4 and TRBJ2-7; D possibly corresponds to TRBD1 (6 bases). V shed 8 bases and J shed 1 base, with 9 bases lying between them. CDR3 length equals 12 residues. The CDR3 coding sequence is TGTGCCAGCCGCCAGGGGTCCTACGAGCAGTACTTC. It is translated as CASRQGSYEQYF.

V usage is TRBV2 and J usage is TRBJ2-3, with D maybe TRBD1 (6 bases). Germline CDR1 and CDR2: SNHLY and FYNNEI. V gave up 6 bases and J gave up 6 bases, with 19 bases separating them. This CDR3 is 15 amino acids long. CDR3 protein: CASRPRVARGDTQYF. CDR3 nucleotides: TGTGCCAGCAGACCCAGGGTTGCGAGGGGGGATACGCAGTATTTT.

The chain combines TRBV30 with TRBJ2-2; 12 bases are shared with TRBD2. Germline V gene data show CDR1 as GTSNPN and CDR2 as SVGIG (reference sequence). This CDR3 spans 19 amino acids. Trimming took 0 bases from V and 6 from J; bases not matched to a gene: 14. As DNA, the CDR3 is TGTGCCTGGAGTGTACATTTATTGAAGACTAGCGGGAGCTCCGGGGAGCTGTTTTTT. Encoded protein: CAWSVHLLKTSGSSGELFF.

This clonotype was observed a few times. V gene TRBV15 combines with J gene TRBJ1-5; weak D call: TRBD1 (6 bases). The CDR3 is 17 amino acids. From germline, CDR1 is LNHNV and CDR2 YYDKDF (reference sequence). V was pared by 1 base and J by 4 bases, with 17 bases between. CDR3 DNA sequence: TGTGCCACCAGCAGAGTAGTGGGGGCGGGGAAAAATCAGCCCCAGCATTTT. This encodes CATSRVVGAGKNQPQHF.

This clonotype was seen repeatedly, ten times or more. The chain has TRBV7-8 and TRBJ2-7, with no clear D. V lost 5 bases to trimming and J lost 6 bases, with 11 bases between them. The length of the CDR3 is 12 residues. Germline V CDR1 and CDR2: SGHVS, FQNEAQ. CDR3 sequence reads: CASSLTTGEQYF. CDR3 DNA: TGTGCCAGCAGCCTAACGACGGGCGAGCAGTACTTC.

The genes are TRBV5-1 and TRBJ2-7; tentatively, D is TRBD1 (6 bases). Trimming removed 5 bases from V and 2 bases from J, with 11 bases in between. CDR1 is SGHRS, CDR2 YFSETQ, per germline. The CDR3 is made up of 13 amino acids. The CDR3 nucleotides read TGCGCCAGCAGTTTGAACAGGGCCTACGAGCAGTACTTC. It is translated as CASSLNRAYEQYF.

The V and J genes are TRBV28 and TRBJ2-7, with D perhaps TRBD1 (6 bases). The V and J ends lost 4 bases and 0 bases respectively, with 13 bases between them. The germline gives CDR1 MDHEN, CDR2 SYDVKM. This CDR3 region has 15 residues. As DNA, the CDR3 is TGTGCCAGCAGTTCCACCGGGACACCCTCCTACGAGCAGTACTTC. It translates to CASSSTGTPSYEQYF.

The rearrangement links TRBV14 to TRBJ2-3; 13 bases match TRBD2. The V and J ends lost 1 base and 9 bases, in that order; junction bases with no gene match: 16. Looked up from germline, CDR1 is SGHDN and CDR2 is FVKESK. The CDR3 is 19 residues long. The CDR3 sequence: CASSQVGPTSGGLFGTQYF. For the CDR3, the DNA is TGTGCCAGCAGCCAAGTTGGACCGACTAGCGGGGGGCTTTTCGGGACGCAGTATTTT.

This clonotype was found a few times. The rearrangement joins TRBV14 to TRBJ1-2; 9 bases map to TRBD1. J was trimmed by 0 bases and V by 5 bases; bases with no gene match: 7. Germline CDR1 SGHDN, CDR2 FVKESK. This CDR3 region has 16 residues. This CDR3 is CASSEGQGNPNYGYTF. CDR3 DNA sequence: TGTGCCAGCAGCGAAGGACAGGGGAATCCTAACTATGGCTACACCTTC.

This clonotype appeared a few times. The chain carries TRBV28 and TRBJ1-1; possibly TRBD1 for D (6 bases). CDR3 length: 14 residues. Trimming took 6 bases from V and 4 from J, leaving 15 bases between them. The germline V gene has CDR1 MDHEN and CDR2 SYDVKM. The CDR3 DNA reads TGTGCCAGCAGAGACAGAGGGGGGCTCACTGAAGCTTTCTTT. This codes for CASRDRGGLTEAFF.

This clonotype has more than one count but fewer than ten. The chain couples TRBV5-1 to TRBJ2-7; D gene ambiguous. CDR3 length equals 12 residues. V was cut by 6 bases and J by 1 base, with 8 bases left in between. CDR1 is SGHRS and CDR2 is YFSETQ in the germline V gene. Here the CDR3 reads CASTSTSYEQYF. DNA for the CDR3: TGCGCCAGCACCTCGACTTCCTACGAGCAGTACTTC.

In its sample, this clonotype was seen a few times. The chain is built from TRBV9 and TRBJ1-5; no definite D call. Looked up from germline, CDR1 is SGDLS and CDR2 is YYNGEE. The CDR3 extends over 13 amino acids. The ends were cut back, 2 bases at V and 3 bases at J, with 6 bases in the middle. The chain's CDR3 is CASSVSPNQPQHF. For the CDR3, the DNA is TGTGCCAGCAGCGTTTCACCCAATCAGCCCCAGCATTTT.

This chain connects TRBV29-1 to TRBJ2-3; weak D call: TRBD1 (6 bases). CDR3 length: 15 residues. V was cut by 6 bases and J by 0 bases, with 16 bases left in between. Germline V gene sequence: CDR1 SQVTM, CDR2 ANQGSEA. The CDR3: CSVGAGTRSTDTQYF. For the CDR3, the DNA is TGCAGCGTCGGAGCCGGGACACGGAGCACAGATACGCAGTATTTT.

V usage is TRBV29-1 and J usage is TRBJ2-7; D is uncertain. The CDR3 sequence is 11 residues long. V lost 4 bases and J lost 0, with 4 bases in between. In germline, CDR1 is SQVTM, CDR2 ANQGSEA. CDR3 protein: CSVVDSYEQYF. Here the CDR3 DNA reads TGCAGCGTTGTCGACTCCTACGAGCAGTACTTC.

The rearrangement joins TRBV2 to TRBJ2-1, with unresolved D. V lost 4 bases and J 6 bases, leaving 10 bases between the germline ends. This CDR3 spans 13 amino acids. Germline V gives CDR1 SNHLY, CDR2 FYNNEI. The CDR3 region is CASSVPAPNEQFF. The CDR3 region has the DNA TGTGCCAGCAGTGTTCCAGCCCCCAATGAGCAGTTCTTC.